Below are 15 T cell receptor beta chains sequenced from a single sample in a study of T cell changes during pregnancy in multiple sclerosis. Data came from immunoSEQ multiplex PCR; TCRdb stores just in-frame clones and leaves some out. The sample consists of over 100,000 clones, about 90% of them appearing once. This specimen was peripheral blood, taken in the third trimester of pregnancy. All receptors derive from a female donor with multiple sclerosis, enrolled in a pregnancy study.

V gene TRBV5-1 combines with J gene TRBJ1-2; a possible D gene is TRBD1 (6 bases). V dropped 4 bases and J dropped 3 bases, with 13 bases sitting between them. CDR3 size: 14 residues. Germline V lookup: CDR1 SGHRS, CDR2 YFSETQ. Here the CDR3 reads CASSPPTGDYGYTF. CDR3 nucleotide sequence: TGCGCCAGCAGCCCACCGACAGGCGACTATGGCTACACCTTC.

The chain is built from TRBV15 and TRBJ1-4; D uncertain. This CDR3 region has 12 residues. V lost 1 base, J lost 6 bases, and 3 bases lay in between. The V gene's germline CDR1 is LNHNV and CDR2 YYDKDF (reference sequence). The DNA of the CDR3 is TGTGCCACCAGCAGAGCTGATGAAAAACTGTTTTTT. It translates to CATSRADEKLFF.

This chain uses TRBV5-1 with TRBJ1-1; TRBD1 aligns across 8 bases. Per the germline V gene, CDR1 is SGHRS and CDR2 is YFSETQ. V shed 4 bases and J 0 bases; nucleotides not matched to a gene: 17. This CDR3 contains 19 residues. CDR3 protein: CASSPRVRGRGFMNTEAFF. For the CDR3, the DNA is TGCGCCAGCAGCCCGAGAGTCAGGGGGCGAGGGTTCATGAACACTGAAGCTTTCTTT.

The V gene is TRBV6-6, the J gene TRBJ1-4; tentative D call: TRBD1 (6 bases). CDR1 and CDR2 (germline): MNHNY, SVGAGI (reference sequence). The CDR3 is made up of 16 amino acids. With 6 bases removed from V and 0 bases from J, the gap between germline ends came to 14 bases. CDR3 bases: TGTGCCAGCAGCCCCGACAGGAGTCCAACTAATGAAAAACTGTTTTTT. It yields the protein CASSPDRSPTNEKLFF.

This sequence joins TRBV18 and TRBJ1-2; 10 nucleotides line up with TRBD1. The CDR3 has 15 amino acids. In germline, CDR1 is KGHSH, CDR2 LQKENI. V lost 3 bases to trimming and J lost 7 bases; unmatched junction nucleotides: 8. The CDR3 DNA reads as TGTGCCAGCTCACCTGAGGACAGGGGGGGACTTGGCTACACCTTC. This encodes CASSPEDRGGLGYTF.

The chain uses TRBV6-5 and TRBJ1-5; 7 bases are a match to TRBD1. This CDR3 is 13 amino acids long. Germline V gene data show CDR1 as MNHEY and CDR2 as SVGAGI. The V segment lost 6 bases and the J segment 6 bases; nucleotides outside the gene matches: 5. The CDR3 nucleotides are TGTGCCAGCAGACACAGGGGTGGTCAGCCCCAGCATTTT. Residues: CASRHRGGQPQHF.

This chain links TRBV18 with TRBJ1-3, with 8 bases lining up with TRBD1. Per germline, CDR1 KGHSH and CDR2 LQKENI. The CDR3 contains 16 residues. The trim removed 4 bases at V and 0 bases at J, leaving 5 bases unmatched. For the CDR3, the DNA is TGTGCCAGCTCACGATCAGACAGGGGCTCTGGAAACACCATATATTTT. The encoded protein is CASSRSDRGSGNTIYF. The full variable domain, in which reference TRBV18 and TRBJ1-3 provide the parts outside the CDR3, is NAGVMQNPRHLVRRRGQEARLRCSPMKGHSHVYWYRQLPEEGLKFMVYLQKENIIDESGMPKERFSAEFPKEGPSILRIQQVVRGDSAAYFCASSRSDRGSGNTIYFGEGSWLTVV.

This clone appeared a single time. The chain uses TRBV28 and TRBJ2-2; TRBD1 is a possible D gene (5 bases). The CDR3 loop spans 15 amino acids. V lost 6 bases to trimming and J lost 0 bases, with 11 bases between them. Germline lookup yields CDR1 MDHEN and CDR2 SYDVKM. The CDR3 bases are TGTGCCAGCAGCCTTAGGGGAACGAACACCGGGGAGCTGTTTTTT. Translation gives CASSLRGTNTGELFF.

This chain links TRBV19 with TRBJ2-3; 7 bases are a match to TRBD1. Germline values: CDR1 LNHDA, CDR2 SQIVND (reference sequence). V was clipped by 3 bases and J by 0 bases; unmatched bases: 3. This CDR3 comprises 15 residues. For the CDR3, the DNA is TGTGCCAGTAGTATGGACAGGACTAGCACAGATACGCAGTATTTT. Protein product: CASSMDRTSTDTQYF.

The chain couples TRBV6-1 to TRBJ1-6; D unclear. The CDR3 contains 17 residues. Deletions cut 1 base from V and 3 bases from J, with 13 bases between. From germline, CDR1 is MNHNS and CDR2 SASEGT. The CDR3 DNA reads as TGTGCCAGCAGTGAAGGGGAGAAAGGGTTCTATAATTCACCCCTCCACTTT. It codes for CASSEGEKGFYNSPLHF.

Here the CDR3 DNA reads TGCGCCAGCAGCTTGGAGTTAACAGGGACTAACGAGCAGTACTTC. Its translation is CASSLELTGTNEQYF. The genes are TRBV5-1 and TRBJ2-7; D may be TRBD2 (7 bases). The CDR3 is 15 residues long. Germline V CDR1 and CDR2: SGHRS, YFSETQ. Trimming pared 0 bases from V and 5 bases from J, leaving 15 bases between. Complete variable domain (other parts from reference TRBV5-1 and TRBJ2-7): KAGVTQTPRYLIKTRGQQVTLSCSPISGHRSVSWYQQTPGQGLQFLFEYFSETQRNKGNFPGRFSGRQFSNSRSEMNVSTLELGDSALYLCASSLELTGTNEQYFGPGTRLTVT.

This chain uses TRBV27 with TRBJ2-7, with TRBD2 matching over 10 bases. Germline V gene data show CDR1 as MNHEY and CDR2 as SMNVEV (reference sequence). J gave up 3 bases and V 3 bases, and 2 bases lay outside the gene matches. The CDR3 spans 14 residues. The CDR3 protein is CASSFLAGVYEQYF. The CDR3, as DNA: TGTGCCAGCAGTTTTCTAGCGGGAGTCTACGAGCAGTACTTC.

V is TRBV2 and J is TRBJ1-6; D gene uncertain. The CDR3 contains 15 residues. Germline CDR1 reads SNHLY; CDR2 reads FYNNEI. V was trimmed by 6 bases and J by 5 bases, leaving 14 bases between them. The CDR3 DNA reads as TGTGCCAGCAGGGCCATGACTGTTGATAATTCACCCCTCCACTTT. This encodes CASRAMTVDNSPLHF.

The chain joins TRBV6-9 to TRBJ2-6; D ambiguous. With 1 base removed from V and 4 bases from J, the gap between germline ends came to 17 bases. The CDR3 is 18 residues long. Germline V gene lookup returns CDR1 MNHGY and CDR2 SVAAGI. The CDR3 protein is CASSYWVRTSGGANVLTF. CDR3 in DNA: TGTGCCAGCAGTTATTGGGTCAGAACCTCAGGAGGGGCCAACGTCCTGACTTTC.

The chain carries TRBV19 and TRBJ2-1; TRBD2 aligns across 8 bases. V trimming: 6 bases; J trimming: 0 bases; junction bases outside the gene matches: 4. There are 15 residues in the CDR3. Germline CDR1 LNHDA, CDR2 SQIVND (reference sequence). CDR3 region: CASRSGTSSYNEQFF. DNA for the CDR3: TGTGCCAGTAGGAGTGGGACTAGCTCCTACAATGAGCAGTTCTTC.